Here is one T cell receptor (beta chain) with its context. The record originates from a study of blood T cell repertoires in COVID-19. Background on the study: Sites across the United States, Italy and Spain contributed samples from acute and convalescent COVID-19. The cDNA or gDNA used as material had been derived from T cells, B-cell-depleted T cells, or PBMCs.

In the authors' methods: Nucleated cell number was recorded as an estimate derived from reference gene primer amplification. Repertoires were generated with immunoSEQ multiplex PCR, while TCRdb's copy carries only in-frame clones and drops some. The D gene and trimming were derived from the DNA, and the V and J assignments and clone size from that table. The sample consists of 300,000 or so clones, about 87% of them appearing once. Germline V CDR1 and CDR2: SGHRS, YFSETQ. This CDR3 has 14 amino acids. V dropped 0 bases and J dropped 10 bases, with 11 bases sitting between them. The origin of this receptor is a woman between 40 and 55 years old with acute or convalescent COVID-19. The chain is built from TRBV5-1 and TRBJ1-6, with D tentatively TRBD1 (6 bases). Sequenced material: peripheral blood. The CDR3 loop is CASSLAQGSSPLHF. The CDR3 bases are TGCGCCAGCAGCTTGGCTCAGGGGTCCTCACCCCTCCACTTT.